This TCR beta chain emerged from a study of shared clonotypes between healthy human individuals. With V trimmed by 5 bases and J by 14 bases, 8 bases remained unmatched. In germline, CDR1 is MGHDK, CDR2 SYGVNS. This CDR3 spans 14 amino acids. Under the authors' procedure: ImmunoSEQ output lacked quality scores and full-length reads, limiting matched filtering. Clones were sequenced by immunoSEQ multiplex PCR, and TCRdb holds only the in-frame ones, with some missing. V, J and clone size derive from that table, while D and trimming were established from the DNA sequence. The data show some 1.5 million clones, roughly 96% seen once. Findings and caveats of the study: Relative to clonotypes present in all four donors, those not shared had lower generation probabilities. Clonotype sharing among donors likely depends on sequencing depth.

Concerning this clone: Its specificity is unknown.

The sample taken for sequencing was naive CD4+ T cells sorted from blood. Subset specified: CD45RA+ positively selected. The clonotype originates from a man between 25 and 39 years old in good health. J is TRBJ2-1 and V is TRBV25-1, with TRBD2 matching over 14 bases. DNA of the CDR3: TGTGCCAGCAGTAAACCGGGGACTAGCGGGAGCAAGTTCTTC. Translation: CASSKPGTSGSKFF.